This entry lists 4 T cell receptor beta chains sequenced from one sample in a study of blood T cell repertoires in COVID-19. The repertoire was sequenced with immunoSEQ multiplex PCR; TCRdb's copy has only in-frame clones and lacks some. The profile shows about 210,000 clones, almost 90% of them singletons. What was sequenced was peripheral blood. The source is a man between 18 and 35 years old with active or convalescent COVID-19.

The J gene is TRBJ1-4, the V gene TRBV3-1 (or the pseudogene TRBV3-2); 11 bases align to TRBD1. Germline loops: CDR1 LGHDT, CDR2 YNNKEL (reference sequence). The junction had 6 bases not matched to a gene; V was cut back by 2 bases and J by 7 bases. The CDR3 covers 16 residues. The CDR3 here is CASSQWKGQGGEKLFF. The CDR3 DNA follows: TGTGCCAGCAGCCAATGGAAGGGACAGGGGGGTGAAAAACTGTTTTTT.

The chain links TRBV7-9 to TRBJ1-1; 8 positions match TRBD1. The CDR3 totals 15 residues. Germline V lookup: CDR1 SEHNR, CDR2 FQNEAQ (reference sequence). V was pared by 5 bases and J by 1 base, with 6 bases of the junction left unmatched. CDR3: CASSTRTGQNTEAFF. The CDR3 nucleotides read TGTGCCAGCAGCACCCGGACAGGGCAGAACACTGAAGCTTTCTTT.

CDR3 residues: CASSLAGILDQNEKLFF. CDR3 nucleotides: TGTGCCAGCAGCTTGGCCGGGATTTTAGACCAGAATGAAAAACTGTTTTTT. The rearrangement links TRBV5-5 to TRBJ1-4; unclear D gene. Germline CDR1 reads SGHKS; CDR2 reads YYEKEE (reference sequence). This CDR3 is 17 amino acids long. Deletions cut 0 bases from V and 5 bases from J, with 17 bases between.

J is TRBJ2-2 and V is TRBV7-2; D is undetermined. The CDR3 contains 14 residues. Germline CDR1 SGHTA, CDR2 FQGNSA. The ends were cut back, 3 bases at V and 3 bases at J, with 8 bases in the middle. The CDR3 nucleotides are TGTGCCAGCAGCTTTACCCTAGACACCGGGGAGCTGTTTTTT. This gives the protein CASSFTLDTGELFF.